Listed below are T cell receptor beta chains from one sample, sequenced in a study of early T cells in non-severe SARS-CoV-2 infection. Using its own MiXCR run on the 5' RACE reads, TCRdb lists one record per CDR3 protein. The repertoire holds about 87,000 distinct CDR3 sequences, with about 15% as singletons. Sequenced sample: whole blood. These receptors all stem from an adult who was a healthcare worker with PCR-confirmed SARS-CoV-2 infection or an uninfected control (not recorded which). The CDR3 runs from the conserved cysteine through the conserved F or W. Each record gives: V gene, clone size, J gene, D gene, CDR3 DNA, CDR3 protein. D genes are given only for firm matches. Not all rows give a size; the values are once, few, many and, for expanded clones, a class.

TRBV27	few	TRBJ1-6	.	TGTGCCAGCAGTTTCTGGGGGAACTCACCCCTCCACTTT	CASSFWGNSPLHF
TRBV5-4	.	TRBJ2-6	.	TGTGCCAGCAGCCACGGGGGAAACACTGGGGCCAACGTCCTGACTTTC	CASSHGGNTGANVLTF
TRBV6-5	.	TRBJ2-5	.	TGTGCCAGCAGTTACTGGCGGACAGCTCCTCAAGAGACCCAGTACTTC	CASSYWRTAPQETQYF
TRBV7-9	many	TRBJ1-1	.	TGTGCCAGCAGCTTAGCGCGAGGGATGAACACTGAAGCTTTCTTT	CASSLARGMNTEAFF
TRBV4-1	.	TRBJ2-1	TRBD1	TGCGCCAGCAGGCAGACAGGGAACAATGAGCAGTTCTTC	CASRQTGNNEQFF
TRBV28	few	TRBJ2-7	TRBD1	TGTGCCAGCAGTCCCGGACAGGGTTCGGGATTATACGAGCAGTACTTC	CASSPGQGSGLYEQYF
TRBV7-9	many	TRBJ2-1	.	TGTGCCAGCAGCTTAGTTGGAGAGCAGTTCTTC	CASSLVGEQFF
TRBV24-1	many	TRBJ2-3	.	TGTGCCACCAGTGACTACACAGGGACTGGCACAGATACGCAGTATTTT	CATSDYTGTGTDTQYF
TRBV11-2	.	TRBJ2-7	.	TGTGCCAGCAGCTTAAACCCCCAGGACGAGCAGTACTTC	CASSLNPQDEQYF
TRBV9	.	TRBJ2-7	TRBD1	TGTGCCAGCAGCGTAGGTGGGACAGGGGGGACCTACGAGCAGTACTTC	CASSVGGTGGTYEQYF
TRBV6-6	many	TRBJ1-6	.	TGTGCCAGCAGTTACGGGGGGCTCAATTCACCCCTCCACTTT	CASSYGGLNSPLHF
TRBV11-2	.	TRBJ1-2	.	TGTGCCAGCAGCTACGGACCGCATGACTATGGCTACACCTTC	CASSYGPHDYGYTF
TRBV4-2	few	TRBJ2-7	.	TGTGCCAGCAGCCAAGAGTTGAACGAGCAGTACTTC	CASSQELNEQYF
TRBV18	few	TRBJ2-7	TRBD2	TGTGCCAGCTCACCCCTTCTCGGGGGGGGCTACGAGCAGTACTTC	CASSPLLGGGYEQYF
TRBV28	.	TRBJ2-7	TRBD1	TGTGCCAGCAGAACAGGGGTATCCTACGAGCAGTACTTC	CASRTGVSYEQYF
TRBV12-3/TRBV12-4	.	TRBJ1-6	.	TGTGCCAGCAGTTTAGCTGGTGGGGGGCCCTATAATTCACCCCTCCACTTT	CASSLAGGGPYNSPLHF
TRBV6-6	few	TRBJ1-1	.	TGTGCCAGCAGTTACTCTAAGGCGGCGCCTGAAGCTTTCTTT	CASSYSKAAPEAFF
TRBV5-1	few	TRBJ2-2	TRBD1	TGCGCCAGCCACAGGGGGCGCAACACCGGGGAGCTGTTTTTT	CASHRGRNTGELFF
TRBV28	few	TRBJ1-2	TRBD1	TGTGCCAGCTGGGACAGGGGAAAAGATGGCTACACCTTC	CASWDRGKDGYTF
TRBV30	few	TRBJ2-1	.	TGTGCCTGGAGTGTGTCCCCAGGCAGGGGATCCAGTGAGCAGTTCTTC	CAWSVSPGRGSSEQFF
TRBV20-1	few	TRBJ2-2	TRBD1	TGCAGTGCTAGAGCACAATTCCCGGGACAGGGCATCACCGGGGAGCTGTTTTTT	CSARAQFPGQGITGELFF
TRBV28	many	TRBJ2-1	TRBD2	TGTGCCAGCAGTTTCGGACTAGCGGGGGTAAACAATGAGCAGTTCTTC	CASSFGLAGVNNEQFF
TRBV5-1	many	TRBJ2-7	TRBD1	TGCGCCAGCAGCCCACAGGGGAGCTCCTACGAGCAGTACTTC	CASSPQGSSYEQYF
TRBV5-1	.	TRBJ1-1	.	TGCGCCAGCAGCTTGACTTCACAGAACACTGAAGCTTTCTTT	CASSLTSQNTEAFF
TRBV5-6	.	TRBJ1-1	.	TGTGCCAGCAGCTTTAATTTCAACCTGAACACTGAAGCTTTCTTT	CASSFNFNLNTEAFF
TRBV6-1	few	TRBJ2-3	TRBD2	TGTGCCAGCCAGGGACTAGCGGGGTTCACAGATACGCAGTATTTT	CASQGLAGFTDTQYF
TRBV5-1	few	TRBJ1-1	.	TGCGCCAGCAGCCACAACAAGAACACTGAAGCTTTCTTT	CASSHNKNTEAFF
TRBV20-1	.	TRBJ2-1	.	TGCAGTGCTCCCCGCCTCTTGGGAATTGACGATGAGCAGTTCTTC	CSAPRLLGIDDEQFF
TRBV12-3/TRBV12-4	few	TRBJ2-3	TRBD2	TGTGCCAGCAGTTGGGGACTAGAAACCGCGCAGTATTTT	CASSWGLETAQYF
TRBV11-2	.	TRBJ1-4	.	TGTGCCAGCAGCAGGAGACAGGATCCCATAAGGGAAAAACTGTTTTTT	CASSRRQDPIREKLFF
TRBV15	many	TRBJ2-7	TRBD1	TGTGCCACCAGCGCTCCCCCGGGACAGGGAACCTACGAGCAGTACTTC	CATSAPPGQGTYEQYF
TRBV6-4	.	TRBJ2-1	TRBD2	TGTGCCAGCAGTGACGGTGCGGGGGGGGTCAATGAGCAGTTCTTC	CASSDGAGGVNEQFF
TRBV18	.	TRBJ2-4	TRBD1	TGTGCCAGCTCACCACAACTGACAGGGAACGGAAACATTCAGTACTTC	CASSPQLTGNGNIQYF
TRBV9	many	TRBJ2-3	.	TGTGCCAGCAGCGTGGGAGATACGCAGTATTTT	CASSVGDTQYF
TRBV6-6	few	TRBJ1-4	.	TGTGCCAGCATCCAGGGAGGTGGAGGGACAAAGGGAGAAAAACTGTTTTTT	CASIQGGGGTKGEKLFF
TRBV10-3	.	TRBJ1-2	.	TGTGCCATCAGTGAGGGAACCTACACCTTC	CAISEGTYTF
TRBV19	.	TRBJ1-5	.	TGTGCCAGTAGTATAAGGTCACGGGTACATCAGCCCCAGCATTTT	CASSIRSRVHQPQHF
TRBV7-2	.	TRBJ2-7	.	TGTGCCAGCAGCTTAAGGTACCAGGGTTACGAGCAGTACTTC	CASSLRYQGYEQYF
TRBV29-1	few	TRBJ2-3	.	TGCAGCGTTGCAGCTTACACAGATACGCAGTATTTT	CSVAAYTDTQYF
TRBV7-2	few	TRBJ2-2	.	TGTGCCAGCAGCTTAGCGAAGGACTCCGGGAACACCGGGGAGCTGTTTTTT	CASSLAKDSGNTGELFF
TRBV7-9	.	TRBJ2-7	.	TGTGCCAGCAGCTTAATGAGTTTCGAGCAGTACTTC	CASSLMSFEQYF
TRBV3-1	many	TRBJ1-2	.	TGTGCCAGCAGCCAAGCGGGGGCCTGGGACTATGGCTACACCTTC	CASSQAGAWDYGYTF
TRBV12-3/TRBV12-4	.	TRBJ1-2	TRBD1	TGTGCCAGCAGTCCAACAGGGGGGAACTATGGCTACACCTTC	CASSPTGGNYGYTF
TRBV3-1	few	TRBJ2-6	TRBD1	TGTGCCAGCAGCCTTAGGACAGGGGGCGCTGGGGCCAACGTCCTGACTTTC	CASSLRTGGAGANVLTF
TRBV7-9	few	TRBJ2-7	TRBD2	TGTGCCAGCAGCCACCCAAAGACTAGCGGAACCTACGAGCAGTACTTC	CASSHPKTSGTYEQYF
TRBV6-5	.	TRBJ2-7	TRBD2	TGTGCCAGCACCTTCTCGGGACTAGCGGGGGGAGGCGAGCAGTACTTC	CASTFSGLAGGGEQYF
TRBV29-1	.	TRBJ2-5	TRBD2	TGCAGCGGTGGCGTGGTAGCGGGGTACCAAGAGACCCAGTACTTC	CSGGVVAGYQETQYF
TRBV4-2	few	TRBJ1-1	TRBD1	TGTGCCAGCAGCCCAACCGCCGGGACAGGGATCGGAGGGGACACTGAAGCTTTCTTT	CASSPTAGTGIGGDTEAFF
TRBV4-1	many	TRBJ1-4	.	TGCGCCAGCAGCCGGGGACTCCGGGGCTATAATGAAAAACTGTTTTTT	CASSRGLRGYNEKLFF
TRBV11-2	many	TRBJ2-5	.	TGTGCCAGCAGCCCTCCTAGGACAGGAGGGGAGACCCAGTACTTC	CASSPPRTGGETQYF
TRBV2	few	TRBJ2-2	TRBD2	TGTGCCAGCAGTGGACTAGCGGGGAACACCGGGGAGCTGTTTTTT	CASSGLAGNTGELFF
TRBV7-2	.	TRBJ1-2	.	TGTGCCAGCAGCTTAGTAATTAGGCACAATGGCTACACCTTC	CASSLVIRHNGYTF
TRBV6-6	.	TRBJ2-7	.	TGTGCCAGCAGTTATCCGGCGGGGCCCTCCTACGAGCGGTACTTC	CASSYPAGPSYERYF